The rows below give T cell receptor beta chains drawn from one sample of a study of cytomegalovirus exposure and HLA in healthy donors. Repertoires were generated with immunoSEQ multiplex PCR, while TCRdb's copy carries only in-frame clones and drops some. Of 200,000 or so clones in the sample, more than 75% were seen once. Sequenced sample: PBMCs. These receptors came from a young woman in good health and CMV-seronegative. CDR3s include the opening cysteine and the closing phenylalanine or tryptophan. D genes are given only for firm matches. Clone size appears in some rows only: once, few, many, or a class for an expanded clone.

J gene | V gene | D gene | clone size | CDR3 protein | CDR3 DNA
TRBJ2-7 | TRBV2 | - | once | CARGGRSSYEQYF | TGTGCCAGGGGTGGGAGATCCTCCTACGAGCAGTACTTC
TRBJ2-2 | TRBV7-6 | TRBD2 | - | CASSTTAGGLTGELFF | TGTGCCAGCAGCACGACAGCGGGGGGCCTTACCGGGGAGCTGTTTTTT
TRBJ1-1 | TRBV27 | - | once | CASSLGQNTEAFF | TGTGCCAGCAGTCTGGGACAGAACACTGAAGCTTTCTTT
TRBJ1-1 | TRBV18 | TRBD1 | - | CASSPRTDRRPEAFF | TGTGCCAGCTCACCGCGCACGGACAGGAGGCCTGAAGCTTTCTTT
TRBJ2-7 | TRBV4-2 | - | - | CASSYWTGVYEQYF | TGTGCCAGCAGTTATTGGACCGGGGTCTACGAGCAGTACTTC
TRBJ2-2 | TRBV9 | TRBD1 | - | CASSVGTGGYTGELFF | TGTGCCAGCAGCGTAGGTACAGGGGGCTACACCGGGGAGCTGTTTTTT
TRBJ2-5 | TRBV11-3 | TRBD2 | - | CASSSGLAGVGETQYF | TGTGCCAGCAGCTCGGGACTAGCGGGAGTGGGAGAGACCCAGTACTTC
TRBJ2-2 | TRBV10-3 | TRBD2 | - | CAISGTSGISGELFF | TGTGCCATCAGTGGGACTAGCGGGATCTCCGGGGAGCTGTTTTTT
TRBJ1-6 | TRBV6-1 | TRBD1 | few | CASSGQGRNSPLHF | TGTGCCAGCAGTGGACAGGGAAGGAATTCACCCCTCCACTTT
TRBJ1-5 | TRBV5-6 | TRBD1 | - | CASSFRDRGVGNQPQHF | TGTGCCAGCAGCTTCCGGGACAGGGGCGTCGGCAATCAGCCCCAGCATTTT
TRBJ2-1 | TRBV15 | - | - | CATSIRRGETGNEQFF | TGTGCCACCAGCATTAGACGGGGGGAGACAGGAAATGAGCAGTTCTTC
TRBJ1-1 | TRBV6-5 | TRBD1 | - | CASSYSDRVDTEAFF | TGTGCCAGCAGTTACTCGGACAGGGTGGACACTGAAGCTTTCTTT
TRBJ1-4 | TRBV7-3 | - | - | CASSDGGEKLFF | TGTGCCAGCAGTGACGGGGGGGAAAAACTGTTTTTT
TRBJ2-7 | TRBV7-9 | TRBD2 | - | CASSLGLAGVSYEQYF | TGTGCCAGCAGCTTAGGACTAGCGGGAGTCTCCTACGAGCAGTACTTC
TRBJ2-5 | TRBV6-5 | - | - | CASSLLLRGETQYF | TGTGCCAGCAGCCTCCTTCTAAGGGGAGAGACCCAGTACTTC
TRBJ1-1 | TRBV30 | TRBD1 | few | CAWSGTGGTEAFF | TGTGCCTGGAGTGGGACAGGGGGCACTGAAGCTTTCTTT
TRBJ1-1 | TRBV29-1 | - | few | CSVVGDAEAFF | TGCAGCGTTGTAGGGGATGCTGAAGCTTTCTTT
TRBJ2-7 | TRBV2 | TRBD1 | - | CASKRGRTNEQYF | TGTGCCAGCAAGAGGGGGCGAACCAACGAGCAGTACTTC
TRBJ2-2 | TRBV27 | - | - | CASSLSSPLHTGELFF | TGTGCCAGCAGTTTATCTTCCCCCCTCCACACCGGGGAGCTGTTTTTT
TRBJ2-7 | TRBV5-1 | TRBD1 | - | CASSQGQGARAGLQYF | TGCGCCAGCAGCCAGGGACAGGGGGCAAGAGCGGGATTACAGTACTTC
TRBJ2-7 | TRBV15 | - | - | CATSRGDGSSYEQYF | TGTGCCACCAGCAGAGGGGACGGGAGCTCCTACGAGCAGTACTTC
TRBJ2-5 | TRBV27 | TRBD2 | - | CASSLYWLSGRSMETQYF | TGTGCCAGCAGTTTATATTGGCTTAGCGGGAGAAGTATGGAGACCCAGTACTTC
TRBJ2-1 | TRBV6-1 | - | - | CASRERNEQFF | TGTGCCAGCAGAGAGAGAAATGAGCAGTTCTTC
TRBJ1-2 | TRBV19 | - | - | CASSMDGSRRSGGYTF | TGTGCCAGTAGTATGGACGGCAGTAGAAGGAGCGGTGGCTACACCTTC
TRBJ1-5 | TRBV4-1 | TRBD1 | few | CASSQETGGRNQPQHF | TGCGCCAGCAGCCAAGAGACAGGGGGTAGGAATCAGCCCCAGCATTTT
TRBJ1-1 | TRBV4-1 | TRBD1 | - | CASSQDGNRGLAFF | TGCGCCAGCAGCCAAGACGGGAACAGGGGACTGGCTTTCTTT
TRBJ2-3 | TRBV18 | TRBD2 | - | CASSPYPTSGGLSSTDTQYF | TGTGCCAGCTCTCCCTACCCGACTAGCGGGGGCTTATCTAGCACAGATACGCAGTATTTT